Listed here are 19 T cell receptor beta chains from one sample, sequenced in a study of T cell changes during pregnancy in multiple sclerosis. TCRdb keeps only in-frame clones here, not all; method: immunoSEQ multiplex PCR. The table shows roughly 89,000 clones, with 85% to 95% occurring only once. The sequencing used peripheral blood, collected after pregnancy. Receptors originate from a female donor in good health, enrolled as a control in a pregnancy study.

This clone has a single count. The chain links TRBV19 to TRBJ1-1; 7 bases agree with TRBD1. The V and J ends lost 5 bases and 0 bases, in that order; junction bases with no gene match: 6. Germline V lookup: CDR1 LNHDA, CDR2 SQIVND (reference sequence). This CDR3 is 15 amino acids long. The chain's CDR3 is CASSVVGQLNTEAFF. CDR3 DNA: TGTGCCAGTAGTGTTGTGGGACAGCTGAACACTGAAGCTTTCTTT.

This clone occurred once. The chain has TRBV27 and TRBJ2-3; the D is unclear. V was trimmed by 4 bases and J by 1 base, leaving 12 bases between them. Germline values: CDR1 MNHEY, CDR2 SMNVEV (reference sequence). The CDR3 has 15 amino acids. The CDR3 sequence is CASSSRDPRTDTQYF. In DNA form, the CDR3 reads TGTGCCAGCAGTTCTAGAGACCCTCGCACAGATACGCAGTATTTT.

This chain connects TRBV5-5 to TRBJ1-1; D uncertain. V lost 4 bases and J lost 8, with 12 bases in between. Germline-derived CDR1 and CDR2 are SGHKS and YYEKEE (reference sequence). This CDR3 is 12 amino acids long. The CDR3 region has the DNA TGTGCCAGCAGCGGCCTAGGCGGGGAAGCTTTCTTT. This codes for CASSGLGGEAFF.

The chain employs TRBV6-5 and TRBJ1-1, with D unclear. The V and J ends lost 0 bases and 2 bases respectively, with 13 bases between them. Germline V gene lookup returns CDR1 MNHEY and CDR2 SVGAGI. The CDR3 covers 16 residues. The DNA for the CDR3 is TGTGCCAGCAGTTACTCGGTCGGAGCTCTAAACACTGAAGCTTTCTTT. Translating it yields CASSYSVGALNTEAFF.

The CDR3 protein is CASSRGGLANYGYTF. The CDR3, as DNA: TGTGCCAGCAGCCGCGGCGGCCTAGCTAACTATGGCTACACCTTC. The rearrangement joins TRBV7-2 to TRBJ1-2; no clear D gene. Germline V lookup: CDR1 SGHTA, CDR2 FQGNSA. V was shortened by 5 bases and J by 0 bases, with 13 bases between the two germline ends. This CDR3 has 15 amino acids.

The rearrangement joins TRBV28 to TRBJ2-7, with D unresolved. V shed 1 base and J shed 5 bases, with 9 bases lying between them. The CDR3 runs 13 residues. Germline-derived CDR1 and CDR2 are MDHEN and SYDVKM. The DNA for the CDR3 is TGTGCCAGCAGTTTATTGGCAGTTAACGAGCAGTACTTC. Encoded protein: CASSLLAVNEQYF.

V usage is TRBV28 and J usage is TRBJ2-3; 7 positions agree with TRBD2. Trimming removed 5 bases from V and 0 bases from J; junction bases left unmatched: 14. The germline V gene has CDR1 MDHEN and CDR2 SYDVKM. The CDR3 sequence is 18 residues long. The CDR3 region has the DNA TGTGCCAGCAGTCGCCTCCTTTGGACTAGTCAGAGCACAGATACGCAGTATTTT. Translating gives CASSRLLWTSQSTDTQYF.

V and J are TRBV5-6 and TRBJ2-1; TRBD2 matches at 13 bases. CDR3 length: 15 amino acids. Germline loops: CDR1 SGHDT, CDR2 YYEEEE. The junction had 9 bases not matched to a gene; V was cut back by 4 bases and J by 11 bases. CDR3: CASSTDQGLAGQQFF. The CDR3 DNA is TGTGCCAGCAGCACCGACCAGGGACTAGCGGGGCAGCAGTTCTTC.

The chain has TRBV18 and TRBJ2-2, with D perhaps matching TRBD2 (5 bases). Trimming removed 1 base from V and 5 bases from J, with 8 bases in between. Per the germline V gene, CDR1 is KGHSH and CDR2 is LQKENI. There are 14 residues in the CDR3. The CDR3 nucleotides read TGTGCCAGCTCACCACGAGAGGGAACCGGGGAGCTGTTTTTT. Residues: CASSPREGTGELFF.

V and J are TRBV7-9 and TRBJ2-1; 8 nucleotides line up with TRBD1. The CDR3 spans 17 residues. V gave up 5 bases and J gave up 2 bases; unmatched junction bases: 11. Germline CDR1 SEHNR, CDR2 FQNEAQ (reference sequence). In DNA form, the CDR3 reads TGTGCCAGCAGCCCACCAGCAGACAGGGGTACCTACAATGAGCAGTTCTTC. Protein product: CASSPPADRGTYNEQFF.

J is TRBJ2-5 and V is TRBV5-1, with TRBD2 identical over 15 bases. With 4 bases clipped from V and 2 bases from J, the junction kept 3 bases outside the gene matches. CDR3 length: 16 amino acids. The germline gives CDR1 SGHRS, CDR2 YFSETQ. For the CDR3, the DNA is TGCGCCAGCAGCACGGGGACTAGCGGGAGGCAAGAGACCCAGTACTTC. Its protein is CASSTGTSGRQETQYF.

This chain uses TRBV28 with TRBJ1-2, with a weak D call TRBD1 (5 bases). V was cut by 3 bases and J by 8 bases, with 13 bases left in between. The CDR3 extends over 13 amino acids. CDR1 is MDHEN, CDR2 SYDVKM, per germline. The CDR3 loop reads CASSLIGQGGYTF. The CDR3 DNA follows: TGTGCCAGCAGTTTGATAGGGCAGGGCGGCTACACCTTC.

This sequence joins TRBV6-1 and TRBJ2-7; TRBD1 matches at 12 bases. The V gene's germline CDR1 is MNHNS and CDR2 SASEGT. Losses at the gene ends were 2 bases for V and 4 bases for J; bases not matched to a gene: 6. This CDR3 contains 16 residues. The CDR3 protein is CASSEWDRGRGYEQYF. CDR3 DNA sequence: TGTGCCAGCAGTGAATGGGACAGGGGGCGGGGGTACGAGCAGTACTTC.

The CDR3: CASSDRGPQETQYF. The CDR3 DNA follows: TGTGCCAGCTCAGACAGGGGGCCCCAAGAGACCCAGTACTTC. This sequence joins TRBV18 and TRBJ2-5, with TRBD1 matching over 10 bases. J gave up 1 base and V 5 bases, and 1 base lay outside the gene matches. Germline V gives CDR1 KGHSH, CDR2 LQKENI. The CDR3 contains 14 residues.

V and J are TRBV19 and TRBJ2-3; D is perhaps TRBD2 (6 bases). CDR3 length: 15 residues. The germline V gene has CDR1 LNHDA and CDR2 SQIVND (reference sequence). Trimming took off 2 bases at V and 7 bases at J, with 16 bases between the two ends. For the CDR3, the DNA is TGTGCCAGTAGTATAAGCTTGGGACTCTCTTATACGCAGTATTTT. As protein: CASSISLGLSYTQYF.

The CDR3 is CASSLGQARSEQYF. In DNA form, the CDR3 reads TGTGCCAGCAGTCTCGGACAGGCCCGTTCGGAGCAGTACTTC. The chain uses TRBV27 and TRBJ2-7, with TRBD1 matching over 7 bases. The germline V gene has CDR1 MNHEY and CDR2 SMNVEV (reference sequence). V lost 5 bases and J lost 7; bases outside the gene matches: 11. CDR3 length: 14 residues.

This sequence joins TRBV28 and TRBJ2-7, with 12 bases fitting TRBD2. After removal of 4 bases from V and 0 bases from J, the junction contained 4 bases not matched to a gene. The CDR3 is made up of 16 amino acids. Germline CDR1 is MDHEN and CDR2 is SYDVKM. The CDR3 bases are TGTGCCAGCAGTTGGACGGGACTAGCGGGCTCCTACGAGCAGTACTTC. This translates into CASSWTGLAGSYEQYF.

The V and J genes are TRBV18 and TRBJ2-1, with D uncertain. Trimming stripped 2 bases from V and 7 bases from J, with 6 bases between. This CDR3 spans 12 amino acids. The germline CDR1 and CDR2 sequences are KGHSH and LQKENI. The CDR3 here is CASSPAMNEQFF. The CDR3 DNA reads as TGTGCCAGCTCACCAGCTATGAATGAGCAGTTCTTC. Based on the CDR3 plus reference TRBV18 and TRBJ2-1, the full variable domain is NAGVMQNPRHLVRRRGQEARLRCSPMKGHSHVYWYRQLPEEGLKFMVYLQKENIIDESGMPKERFSAEFPKEGPSILRIQQVVRGDSAAYFCASSPAMNEQFFGPGTRLTVL.

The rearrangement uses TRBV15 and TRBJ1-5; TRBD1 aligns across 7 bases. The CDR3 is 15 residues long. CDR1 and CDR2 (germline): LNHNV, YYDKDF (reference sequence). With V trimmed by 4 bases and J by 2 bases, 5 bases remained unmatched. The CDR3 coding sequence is TGTGCCACCAGCATAAGACAGGGCGGCAATCAGCCCCAGCATTTT. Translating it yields CATSIRQGGNQPQHF.